This T cell receptor beta chain is from a study of T cell responses to AZD1222 COVID-19 vaccine (dated by TCRdb to the early 2020s). For the wider study: AZD1222 recipients with second doses at about 4 weeks or about 12 weeks were pooled, because spike-specific TCR depth and breadth did not differ between schedules. Trial participants were enrolled into age subgroups of 18-55, 56-69 and 70-plus years, which contained about 150, 27 and 61 TCR-sequenced participants, respectively. A total of 233 trial participants underwent TCR sequencing, of whom about 200 had received two doses of AZD1222 and 26 had received two doses of the MenACWY control vaccine. The paper as a whole reports these results and caveats: The 56-69-year group was small, and its depth increase did not reach significance, likely because of low power. Conclusions about previously exposed vaccinees are limited, since just six or seven AZD1222 recipients were seropositive for SARS-CoV-2 at baseline. After two AZD1222 doses, spike-specific TCR breadth and depth were significantly higher than at day 0 and than in MenACWY recipients. Participants were mostly white British and included more females than males, and it was suggested by the authors that clonal diversity may have been underestimated. No day 14 peak-response samples were available, so repertoires were characterized only after the peak T cell response. Epitopes outside the regions mutated in the B.1.351 and B.1.1.7 variants were reportedly recognized by nearly half of the unique spike-specific TCRs. The vaccine-associated CD4 TCRs covered the entire spike protein, and the dominant responses fell in regions 160-218 and 743-854.

What this sample's time point label stands for: baseline before first vaccination. Vaccinee samples were obtained from the UK trials COV001 and COV002, which included a single-blind randomized controlled phase 2/3 trial of AZD1222 (ChAdOx1 nCoV-19) in healthy adults. For TCRbeta chain sequencing, PBMC samples from trial participants were taken at day 0 and at day 28 after the second dose. A note on this clone: The clone's antigen remains unknown. The record has no base qualities; no much larger clone is one base away.

Reading the germline V gene (reference sequence) gives CDR1 SEHNR and CDR2 FQNEAQ. V sheds 1 base and J sheds 8 bases, leaving 14 bases between their ends. The CDR3 starts with the cysteine, ends with the phenylalanine, and has 14 residues. CDR3 DNA only is kept here, 42 bases in frame from base 1. The CDR3 regions of human TCRbeta chains were analyzed by immunosequencing. As for how the authors treated the data: TCRs in the repertoires were matched against a reference library of SARS-CoV-2-specific TCRs that had been generated with the MIRA antigen-specificity platform. Breadth was defined as the fraction of unique TCRs that were SARS-CoV-2-associated. Depth was defined as the fraction of total T cells that were SARS-CoV-2-associated. Using the MIRA data, every spike-specific TCR was mapped to the spike region that the TCR reacted to and assigned to either a CD4 or a CD8 class. Log10-transformed breadth and depth values were compared by one-way ANOVA with Sidak's multiple comparisons tests. The table was pulled from immuneACCESS by TCRdb, which kept in-frame rearrangements only. Such tables lose some clones; where checked, under half of the loss comes from unresolved V genes, and the rest has no known cause. D and trimming come from the DNA, and the V and J calls and clone size come from that table. A total of more than 95,000 clones appear in this sample, around 93% of them only once. Approximately 1% of the sample goes to the ten largest clones.

The clonotype was recovered from an adult in good health. The specimen comprised peripheral blood, sampled on day 0 of AZD1222 vaccination. The chain is assembled from TRBV7-9 and TRBJ1-2, with no confident D gene call. The CDR3 protein: CASSLVGGRGGYTF. The DNA sequence reads TGTGCCAGCAGCTTAGTTGGAGGGAGAGGAGGCTACACCTTC.